A single TCR beta chain is shown here with its context. The V end was cut by 0 bases, the J end by 3 bases, with 7 bases between. Germline V gene data show CDR1 as SGDLS and CDR2 as YYNGEE. The CDR3 is made up of 14 amino acids. The protocol was immunoSEQ multiplex PCR, while the TCRdb copy is restricted to in-frame clones and leaves out a portion. The repertoire holds around 15,000 clones, with 87% as singletons. This entry belongs to a study of control samples from healthy donors and cancer patients. The source of this sequence is a woman aged 70-85 years with colorectal cancer. The J gene is TRBJ1-3, the V gene TRBV9; D unresolved. Sequenced: PBMCs. The CDR3 sequence: CASSVEKGGNTIYF. The CDR3 DNA reads as TGTGCCAGCAGCGTAGAAAAAGGTGGAAACACCATATATTTT.